The source of this TCR beta chain is a study of shared clonotypes between healthy human individuals. Whole-study findings and limits: Around 4.9% of naive CD4 clonotypes were shared across several donors.

Sequencing used immunoSEQ multiplex PCR; TCRdb keeps in-frame clones, though not all of them. The sample records about 680,000 clones, 73% being singletons. This clone was observed a single time. Its specificity is not known. Looked up from germline, CDR1 is MNHEY and CDR2 is SMNVEV (reference sequence). Trimming pared 6 bases from V and 5 bases from J, leaving 17 bases between. The CDR3 has 15 residues. Sequencing was carried out using memory CD4+ T cells sorted from blood. Subset described: CD45RA-negative fraction. The TCR sequence derives from a woman under 40 in good health. This chain connects TRBV27 to TRBJ1-5; D may be TRBD1 (5 bases). The CDR3 nucleotides read TGTGCCAGCAGCAGGGACCGACCTGCAGATCAGCCCCAGCATTTT. Its protein product is CASSRDRPADQPQHF.